Below are 27 T cell receptor beta chains sequenced from a single sample in a study of T cell responses to AZD1222 COVID-19 vaccine. Measured with immunoSEQ multiplex PCR; TCRdb has only the in-frame clones, and not every one. The profile shows 200,000 to 250,000 clones, roughly 94% of them singletons. Sequenced here: peripheral blood, sampled 28 days after the second dose of the MenACWY control vaccine. These receptors came from an adult who received the MenACWY meningococcal vaccine as a control.

V gene TRBV5-1 combines with J gene TRBJ2-1; D is perhaps TRBD2 (6 bases). V dropped 1 base and J dropped 6 bases, with 14 bases sitting between them. Germline V gene data show CDR1 as SGHRS and CDR2 as YFSETQ. This CDR3 comprises 15 residues. The CDR3 spells CASSLLGGAVNEQFF. As DNA, the CDR3 is TGCGCCAGCAGCTTGCTGGGGGGAGCGGTCAATGAGCAGTTCTTC.

CDR3 sequence reads: CASSLAPGTGGLNEQFF. CDR3 DNA: TGTGCCAGCAGCTTAGCGCCTGGGACAGGGGGCTTGAATGAGCAGTTCTTC. The chain couples TRBV7-2 to TRBJ2-1, with TRBD1 identical over 12 bases. The CDR3 has 17 amino acids. CDR1 SGHTA and CDR2 FQGNSA come from the germline V gene. V trimming: 0 bases; J trimming: 7 bases; junction bases outside the gene matches: 7.

The V and J genes are TRBV19 and TRBJ1-1; D is unclear. V lost 5 bases and J 4 bases, leaving 23 bases between the germline ends. CDR1 is LNHDA, CDR2 SQIVND, per germline (reference sequence). This CDR3 has 17 amino acids. In DNA form, the CDR3 reads TGTGCCAGTAGTCCTATGGACCGAGAAGGTAGGATCACTGAAGCTTTCTTT. Encoded protein: CASSPMDREGRITEAFF.

V and J are TRBV28 and TRBJ1-1; 8 positions agree with TRBD1. V was clipped by 6 bases and J by 4 bases; unmatched bases: 4. The CDR3 has 13 amino acids. Germline V gene data show CDR1 as MDHEN and CDR2 as SYDVKM. The CDR3 DNA is TGTGCCAGCAGCTCAACAGGGGGCACTGAAGCTTTCTTT. Translation: CASSSTGGTEAFF.

V and J are TRBV19 and TRBJ2-7; 8 bases are shared with TRBD1. With V trimmed by 5 bases and J by 2 bases, 11 bases remained unmatched. Germline V gives CDR1 LNHDA, CDR2 SQIVND (reference sequence). The CDR3 extends over 16 amino acids. The CDR3, as DNA: TGTGCCAGTAGTCCCCTTTTCCGGGACAGGACCTACGAGCAGTACTTC. This encodes CASSPLFRDRTYEQYF.

The J gene is TRBJ1-5, the V gene TRBV20-1, with D hard to call. Germline values: CDR1 DFQATT, CDR2 SNEGSKA (reference sequence). The CDR3 has 11 amino acids. The V end was cut by 1 base, the J end by 4 bases, with 2 bases between. CDR3 sequence: CSARANQPQHF. CDR3 nucleotides: TGCAGTGCTAGAGCGAATCAGCCCCAGCATTTT.

The V and J genes are TRBV27 and TRBJ1-6; D remains unclear. V lost 6 bases, J lost 5 bases, and 11 bases lay in between. The germline V gene has CDR1 MNHEY and CDR2 SMNVEV (reference sequence). CDR3 length: 14 residues. The CDR3, as DNA: TGTGCCAGCAGGGTTGAGACCCATAATTCACCCCTCCACTTT. Its protein is CASRVETHNSPLHF.

This chain links TRBV27 with TRBJ2-5; tentative D call: TRBD2 (6 bases). V lost 10 bases and J 5 bases, leaving 17 bases between the germline ends. CDR1 is MNHEY, CDR2 SMNVEV, per germline (reference sequence). The CDR3 spans 13 residues. CDR3 nucleotides: TGTGCCACGAACGGAGGGCCGGGCGAGACCCAGTACTTC. It yields the protein CATNGGPGETQYF.

This CDR3 reads CASSQGKLAGGHEQYF. The DNA for the CDR3 is TGTGCCAGCAGCCAAGGAAAACTAGCGGGGGGCCACGAGCAGTACTTC. The chain carries TRBV4-2 and TRBJ2-7; 12 bases agree with TRBD2. CDR1 and CDR2 from the germline V gene are LGHNA and YNFKEQ. CDR3 length equals 16 residues. V gave up 1 base and J gave up 5 bases; unmatched junction bases: 6.

This clone was counted a single time. CDR3 in DNA: TGTGCCAGCAGCCCTCCGGGCGCAGATACGCAGTATTTT. Encoded protein: CASSPPGADTQYF. The chain couples TRBV7-9 to TRBJ2-3; D ambiguous. With 5 bases removed from V and 4 bases from J, the gap between germline ends came to 10 bases. CDR1 and CDR2 (germline): SEHNR, FQNEAQ (reference sequence). The CDR3 is made up of 13 amino acids. Full variable domain (rest looked up from reference TRBV7-9 and TRBJ2-3): DTGVSQNPRHKITKRGQNVTFRCDPISEHNRLYWYRQTLGQGPEFLTYFQNEAQLEKSRLLSDRFSAERPKGSFSTLEIQRTEQGDSAMYLCASSPPGADTQYFGPGTRLTVL.

The chain couples TRBV10-2 to TRBJ1-5; tentative D call: TRBD1 (6 bases). Looked up from germline, CDR1 is WSHSY and CDR2 is SAAADI. The CDR3 runs to 14 residues. Trimming left V 6 bases short and J 5 bases short, with 14 bases between. CDR3 region: CASREGPGDQPQHF. The CDR3 nucleotides read TGCGCCAGCAGAGAGGGGCCAGGGGATCAGCCCCAGCATTTT.

This clone was counted once. The rearrangement links TRBV5-4 to TRBJ2-3, with TRBD1 matching over 9 bases. Trimming took 0 bases from V and 3 from J; bases not matched to a gene: 5. In germline, CDR1 is SGHNT, CDR2 YYREEE (reference sequence). The CDR3 has 16 residues. For the CDR3, the DNA is TGTGCCAGCAGCTTGGTGGGGACAGGGTGGACAGATACGCAGTATTTT. As protein: CASSLVGTGWTDTQYF.

The CDR3 is CASSLVRGVPYEQYF. In nucleotides, the CDR3 is TGTGCCAGCAGCTTAGTAAGGGGTGTTCCCTACGAGCAGTACTTC. This chain uses TRBV7-6 with TRBJ2-7, with D tentatively TRBD1 (5 bases). The germline V gene encodes CDR1 SGHVS and CDR2 FNYEAQ. This CDR3 comprises 15 residues. V was pared by 1 base and J by 2 bases, with 12 bases between. The full variable domain, rest sourced from reference TRBV7-6 and TRBJ2-7, is GAGVSQSPRYKVTKRGQDVALRCDPISGHVSLYWYRQALGQGPEFLTYFNYEAQQDKSGLPNDRFSAERPEGSISTLTIQRTEQRDSAMYRCASSLVRGVPYEQYFGPGTRLTVT.

The chain couples TRBV7-9 to TRBJ2-7; no clear D. CDR3 length equals 12 residues. Looked up from germline, CDR1 is SEHNR and CDR2 is FQNEAQ (reference sequence). Trimming took 4 bases from V and 3 from J, leaving 7 bases between them. The CDR3 region has the DNA TGTGCCAGCAGCTCCGTAGGCTACGAGCAGTACTTC. Translated, it gives CASSSVGYEQYF.

This clone was seen once. The V call is TRBV3-1 (or the pseudogene TRBV3-2), the J call TRBJ2-1, with TRBD2 matching over 7 bases. Trimming removed 5 bases from V and 0 bases from J; junction bases left unmatched: 4. CDR1 and CDR2 (germline): LGHDT, YNNKEL (reference sequence). The CDR3 contains 15 residues. CDR3 DNA sequence: TGTGCCAGCAGCGCCAGCGGGATCTCCTACAATGAGCAGTTCTTC. Protein product: CASSASGISYNEQFF.

The J gene is TRBJ2-3, the V gene TRBV7-6; D is ambiguous. V lost 1 base to trimming and J lost 6 bases, with 8 bases between them. Per germline, CDR1 SGHVS and CDR2 FNYEAQ. This CDR3 has 13 amino acids. CDR3 region: CASSLGSPDTQYF. The CDR3 region has the DNA TGTGCCAGCAGCTTAGGCTCTCCGGATACGCAGTATTTT. The full variable domain, in which reference TRBV7-6 and TRBJ2-3 provide the parts outside the CDR3, is GAGVSQSPRYKVTKRGQDVALRCDPISGHVSLYWYRQALGQGPEFLTYFNYEAQQDKSGLPNDRFSAERPEGSISTLTIQRTEQRDSAMYRCASSLGSPDTQYFGPGTRLTVL.

The chain combines TRBV11-2 with TRBJ2-7; the D gene is possibly TRBD1 (5 bases). CDR3 length equals 14 residues. Trimming removed 0 bases from V and 5 bases from J, with 11 bases in between. Germline CDR1 is SGHAT and CDR2 is FQNNGV. The CDR3, as DNA: TGTGCCAGCAGCTTAGATCTCAGGGCGGACGAGCAGTACTTC. Protein: CASSLDLRADEQYF.

The rearrangement joins TRBV6-5 to TRBJ2-3, with 11 bases lining up with TRBD2. The CDR3 is made up of 14 amino acids. CDR1 is MNHEY, CDR2 SVGAGI, per germline. The junction had 4 bases not matched to a gene; V was cut back by 5 bases and J by 6 bases. Here the CDR3 reads CASSLAGGRDTQYF. As DNA, the CDR3 is TGTGCCAGCAGTCTAGCGGGGGGACGGGATACGCAGTATTTT.

This chain joins TRBV13 and TRBJ1-5, with D unclear. Trimming stripped 0 bases from V and 6 bases from J, with 3 bases between. CDR1 and CDR2 from the germline V gene are PRHDT and FYEKMQ (reference sequence). The length of the CDR3 is 12 residues. In DNA form, the CDR3 reads TGTGCCAGCAGCTTAGGGAGTCAGCCCCAGCATTTT. The encoded protein is CASSLGSQPQHF.

The V call is TRBV28, the J call TRBJ2-7; a weak D match, TRBD2 (5 bases). Germline values: CDR1 MDHEN, CDR2 SYDVKM. The CDR3 contains 12 residues. V was shortened by 5 bases and J by 6 bases, with 11 bases between the two germline ends. The CDR3 coding sequence is TGTGCCAGCAGTCGAGGGCCTGGCGAGCAGTACTTC. Its translation is CASSRGPGEQYF.

The CDR3 loop reads CASSTWGGGGKGEQPQHF. CDR3 DNA sequence: TGTGCCAGCAGCACCTGGGGGGGAGGGGGCAAAGGAGAACAGCCCCAGCATTTT. The chain is built from TRBV11-3 and TRBJ1-5; TRBD1 matches 7 bases. Trimming took 5 bases from V and 7 from J; bases not matched to a gene: 20. Germline assignment: CDR1 SGHNT and CDR2 YENEEA. The CDR3 covers 18 residues.

The sample holds a few counts of this clone. V and J are TRBV19 and TRBJ1-5; D is uncertain. V lost 2 bases and J lost 7, with 9 bases in between. The germline CDR1 and CDR2 sequences are LNHDA and SQIVND (reference sequence). The CDR3 has 13 residues. CDR3 nucleotide sequence: TGTGCCAGTAGTATACCCACGATCCAGCCCCAGCATTTT. This gives the protein CASSIPTIQPQHF.

The chain uses TRBV9 and TRBJ2-2, with 7 nucleotides matching TRBD1. In germline, CDR1 is SGDLS, CDR2 YYNGEE. The CDR3 is 17 amino acids. The V segment lost 3 bases and the J segment 4 bases; nucleotides outside the gene matches: 12. The DNA of the CDR3 is TGTGCCAGCAGCGACGGTATTACAGGGGTGAGCACCGGGGAGCTGTTTTTT. This encodes CASSDGITGVSTGELFF.

The CDR3 sequence: CASSLVGQGGAEQYF. Here the CDR3 DNA reads TGTGCCAGCAGCTTGGTAGGACAGGGGGGAGCCGAGCAGTACTTC. The V and J genes are TRBV5-6 and TRBJ2-7; 10 positions match TRBD1. This CDR3 region has 15 residues. Germline CDR1 and CDR2: SGHDT and YYEEEE. The junction had 6 bases not matched to a gene; V was cut back by 0 bases and J by 6 bases.

The J gene is TRBJ1-6, the V gene TRBV2; weak D call: TRBD1 (5 bases). The length of the CDR3 is 15 residues. V lost 4 bases to trimming and J lost 10 bases, with 17 bases between them. Germline V gene data show CDR1 as SNHLY and CDR2 as FYNNEI. This chain's CDR3 is CASSGGAQFGSPLHF. The CDR3 region has the DNA TGTGCCAGCAGTGGTGGGGCGCAGTTTGGATCACCCCTCCACTTT.

With regard to this clone: This specimen includes other DNA sequences encoding the same CDR3. CDR3 nucleotides: TGTGCCTGGAGCAGGGGAACTGAAGCTTTCTTT. Protein: CAWSRGTEAFF. J is TRBJ1-1 and V is TRBV30; TRBD1 might be the D (6 bases). The V gene's germline CDR1 is GTSNPN and CDR2 SVGIG (reference sequence). There are 11 residues in the CDR3. The germline V and J ends were trimmed by 3 bases and 5 bases, with 7 bases remaining between them.

The rearrangement links TRBV2 to TRBJ1-4, with D unresolved. This CDR3 has 15 residues. Germline CDR1 reads SNHLY; CDR2 reads FYNNEI. The ends were cut back, 2 bases at V and 7 bases at J, with 14 bases in the middle. CDR3: CASSERFWRAEKLFF. CDR3 in DNA: TGTGCCAGCAGTGAAAGGTTTTGGCGAGCTGAAAAACTGTTTTTT.